A selection of T cell receptor beta chains follows, all from one sample in a study of T cell responses to AZD1222 COVID-19 vaccine. TCRdb's copy holds only in-frame clones and misses some; the assay was immunoSEQ multiplex PCR. Here the sample spans tens of thousands of clones, around 88% being singletons. Here the sequenced sample was peripheral blood, taken 28 days after the second AZD1222 dose. The receptors shown here come from an adult who received the AZD1222 COVID-19 vaccine. CDR3s include the opening cysteine and the closing phenylalanine or tryptophan. D genes are given only for firm matches. Not all rows give a size; the values are once, few, many and, for expanded clones, a class.

J: TRBJ2-7; D: TRBD2; V: TRBV12-3/TRBV12-4; size: once; CDR3: CASSPTSGYEQYF; DNA: TGTGCCAGCAGCCCGACTAGCGGCTACGAGCAGTACTTC
J: TRBJ1-2; D: TRBD1; V: TRBV7-2; size: NA; CDR3: CASSLTGGYNYGYTF; DNA: TGTGCCAGCAGCTTGACAGGGGGTTATAACTATGGCTACACCTTC
J: TRBJ2-2; D: NA; V: TRBV24-1; size: once; CDR3: CATSLKNTGELFF; DNA: TGTGCCACCAGCCTCAAAAACACCGGGGAGCTGTTTTTT
J: TRBJ2-1; D: NA; V: TRBV27; size: NA; CDR3: CASSNRLGGNNEQFF; DNA: TGTGCCAGCAGTAATAGACTAGGGGGAAACAATGAGCAGTTCTTC
J: TRBJ2-2; D: NA; V: TRBV3-1/TRBV3-2; size: NA; CDR3: CASSPTRAGELFF; DNA: TGTGCCAGCAGCCCCACCAGGGCTGGGGAGCTGTTTTTT
J: TRBJ1-5; D: NA; V: TRBV28; size: NA; CDR3: CASSLDPGSNQPQHF; DNA: TGTGCCAGCAGTTTGGATCCCGGTAGCAATCAGCCCCAGCATTTT
J: TRBJ1-6; D: NA; V: TRBV3-1/TRBV3-2; size: NA; CDR3: CASSQGSGNSPLHF; DNA: TGTGCCAGCAGCCAAGGTAGCGGTAATTCACCCCTCCACTTT
J: TRBJ2-1; D: TRBD2; V: TRBV3-1/TRBV3-2; size: NA; CDR3: CASTLAGQDEQFF; DNA: TGTGCCAGCACGCTAGCGGGGCAGGATGAGCAGTTCTTC
J: TRBJ2-2; D: NA; V: TRBV4-3; size: NA; CDR3: CASSPAGLGELFF; DNA: TGCGCCAGCAGCCCCGCTGGGCTTGGGGAGCTGTTTTTT
J: TRBJ2-1; D: TRBD1; V: TRBV19; size: NA; CDR3: CASSRRQGISYNEQFF; DNA: TGTGCCAGTAGTAGGCGACAGGGAATCTCCTACAATGAGCAGTTCTTC
J: TRBJ2-3; D: NA; V: TRBV4-3; size: NA; CDR3: CASSQDGAARADTQYF; DNA: TGCGCCAGCAGCCAAGATGGGGCAGCACGGGCAGATACGCAGTATTTT
J: TRBJ2-7; D: TRBD1; V: TRBV19; size: NA; CDR3: CASRQGVASEQYF; DNA: TGTGCCAGTAGACAGGGGGTGGCCTCCGAGCAGTACTTC
J: TRBJ2-2; D: TRBD1; V: TRBV5-1; size: NA; CDR3: CASSFQTGGTTGELFF; DNA: TGCGCCAGCAGCTTCCAGACAGGGGGAACCACCGGGGAGCTGTTTTTT
J: TRBJ1-5; D: NA; V: TRBV6-5; size: NA; CDR3: CASSYSAGGHQPQHF; DNA: TGTGCCAGCAGTTACTCGGCCGGGGGGCACCAGCCCCAGCATTTT
J: TRBJ1-4; D: NA; V: TRBV9; size: once; CDR3: CASSVRPAAANEKLFF; DNA: TGTGCCAGCAGCGTAAGACCCGCGGCCGCTAATGAAAAACTGTTTTTT
J: TRBJ2-2; D: TRBD2; V: TRBV4-3; size: once; CDR3: CASSQAGGLELFF; DNA: TGCGCCAGCAGCCAAGCGGGGGGGTTGGAGCTGTTTTTT
J: TRBJ2-7; D: TRBD1; V: TRBV28; size: NA; CDR3: CASSLPGGAYHEQYF; DNA: TGTGCCAGCAGTTTACCAGGGGGCGCATACCACGAGCAGTACTTC
J: TRBJ1-1; D: NA; V: TRBV6-5; size: NA; CDR3: CASSYGQSNTEAFF; DNA: TGTGCCAGCAGTTACGGGCAGTCGAACACTGAAGCTTTCTTT
J: TRBJ1-1; D: TRBD1; V: TRBV19; size: NA; CDR3: CASSPDRGGMNTEAFF; DNA: TGTGCCAGTAGTCCGGACAGGGGGGGGATGAACACTGAAGCTTTCTTT
J: TRBJ2-1; D: TRBD1; V: TRBV19; size: once; CDR3: CASSIVTGGLNEQFF; DNA: TGTGCCAGTAGTATTGTCACAGGGGGGCTTAATGAGCAGTTCTTC
J: TRBJ2-7; D: NA; V: TRBV6-6; size: NA; CDR3: CASSYGWDEQYF; DNA: TGTGCCAGCAGCTACGGCTGGGATGAGCAGTACTTC
J: TRBJ1-2; D: TRBD1; V: TRBV18; size: once; CDR3: CASSPGQGAIGYTF; DNA: TGTGCCAGCTCACCGGGACAGGGGGCAATCGGCTACACCTTC
J: TRBJ2-3; D: NA; V: TRBV12-5; size: NA; CDR3: CASGLWATDTQYF; DNA: TGTGCTAGTGGTTTGTGGGCAACAGATACGCAGTATTTT
J: TRBJ2-3; D: NA; V: TRBV6-2/TRBV6-3; size: NA; CDR3: CASSYPDTQYF; DNA: TGTGCCAGCAGTTACCCCGATACGCAGTATTTT
J: TRBJ2-7; D: NA; V: TRBV7-2; size: NA; CDR3: CASSQDIPYEQYF; DNA: TGTGCCAGCAGCCAGGACATCCCCTACGAGCAGTACTTC
J: TRBJ1-2; D: TRBD1; V: TRBV3-1/TRBV3-2; size: once; CDR3: CASSLGTGANYGYTF; DNA: TGTGCCAGCAGCCTGGGGACAGGGGCTAACTATGGCTACACCTTC
J: TRBJ1-5; D: TRBD1; V: TRBV5-1; size: NA; CDR3: CASSAEGQPYQPQHF; DNA: TGCGCCAGCAGCGCCGAGGGACAGCCCTATCAGCCCCAGCATTTT
J: TRBJ1-1; D: NA; V: TRBV13; size: few; CDR3: CASTPVFLRETEAFF; DNA: TGTGCCAGCACCCCGGTTTTCCTTCGGGAGACTGAAGCTTTCTTT
J: TRBJ1-2; D: TRBD1; V: TRBV3-1/TRBV3-2; size: NA; CDR3: CASSQDDREGYGYTF; DNA: TGTGCCAGCAGCCAAGACGACAGGGAGGGCTATGGCTACACCTTC
J: TRBJ2-2; D: NA; V: TRBV4-1; size: few; CDR3: CASSQAGASRTGELFF; DNA: TGCGCCAGCAGCCAAGCTGGGGCCTCCCGGACCGGGGAGCTGTTTTTT
J: TRBJ1-3; D: TRBD1; V: TRBV5-4; size: NA; CDR3: CASSLGGRQGGNTIYF; DNA: TGTGCCAGCAGCTTGGGGGGGCGACAGGGTGGAAACACCATATATTTT
J: TRBJ1-2; D: NA; V: TRBV4-2; size: NA; CDR3: CASSQARRDYGYTF; DNA: TGTGCCAGCAGCCAAGCTCGGCGTGACTATGGCTACACCTTC
J: TRBJ1-2; D: NA; V: TRBV12-3/TRBV12-4; size: NA; CDR3: CASSFSSNYGYTF; DNA: TGTGCCAGCAGTTTTAGCAGTAACTATGGCTACACCTTC
J: TRBJ1-2; D: TRBD1; V: TRBV27; size: NA; CDR3: CASRGTGGIGYTF; DNA: TGTGCCAGCAGGGGGACAGGGGGAATTGGCTACACCTTC
J: TRBJ2-5; D: NA; V: TRBV4-1; size: NA; CDR3: CASSPRSGSSRETQYF; DNA: TGCGCCAGCTCCCCTAGGAGTGGCAGCTCGAGGGAGACCCAGTACTTC
J: TRBJ1-1; D: NA; V: TRBV5-1; size: NA; CDR3: CASTTLGPPNTEAFF; DNA: TGCGCCAGCACCACCCTGGGGCCACCGAACACTGAAGCTTTCTTT
J: TRBJ1-6; D: TRBD1; V: TRBV5-5; size: once; CDR3: CASSLGEGGSSSPLHF; DNA: TGTGCCAGCAGCTTGGGCGAAGGGGGCTCAAGTTCACCCCTCCACTTT
J: TRBJ2-1; D: TRBD1; V: TRBV18; size: NA; CDR3: CASSPSNRGHEQFF; DNA: TGTGCCAGCTCACCATCCAACAGGGGGCATGAGCAGTTCTTC
J: TRBJ2-7; D: TRBD1; V: TRBV7-9; size: NA; CDR3: CASRDGQGPREQYF; DNA: TGTGCCAGCCGAGACGGACAGGGACCAAGGGAGCAGTACTTC
J: TRBJ2-1; D: TRBD2; V: TRBV9; size: NA; CDR3: CASSIGTTANEQFF; DNA: TGTGCCAGCAGCATCGGGACTACCGCGAATGAGCAGTTCTTC
J: TRBJ1-2; D: NA; V: TRBV6-5; size: NA; CDR3: CASSPGTTGGYTF; DNA: TGTGCCAGCAGTCCAGGGACAACGGGTGGCTACACCTTC
J: TRBJ1-2; D: NA; V: TRBV4-3; size: NA; CDR3: CASSQDTLNYGYTF; DNA: TGCGCCAGCAGCCAAGATACGCTGAACTATGGCTACACCTTC
J: TRBJ2-2; D: NA; V: TRBV7-3; size: NA; CDR3: CASGGRASGTGELFF; DNA: TGTGCCAGCGGAGGCCGAGCCTCGGGCACCGGGGAGCTGTTTTTT
J: TRBJ1-2; D: NA; V: TRBV19; size: NA; CDR3: CASSTPGPPNYGYTF; DNA: TGTGCCAGTAGTACCCCGGGACCGCCTAACTATGGCTACACCTTC